A single sample is the source of the 20 T cell receptor beta chains below, sequenced in a study of cytomegalovirus exposure and HLA in healthy donors. Both 60 Vbeta primers and 13 Jbeta primers went into the PCR. The protocol was immunoSEQ multiplex PCR, while the TCRdb copy is restricted to in-frame clones and leaves out a portion. Of 110,000 to 150,000 clones detected, approximately 79% appear once; the ten largest clones hold less than 2%. Sequencing used PBMCs. The receptor set was obtained from a woman between 25 and 40 years old in good health and CMV-seronegative.

The genes are TRBV7-3 and TRBJ1-2, with 9 bases lining up with TRBD1. J lost 9 bases, V lost 1 base, and 3 bases had no gene match. Looked up from germline, CDR1 is SGHTA and CDR2 is FQGTGA. CDR3 length equals 13 residues. The CDR3 protein is CASSLIQGASYTF. The DNA of the CDR3 is TGTGCCAGCAGCTTAATACAGGGGGCGAGCTACACCTTC.

This chain connects TRBV4-3 to TRBJ1-2, with a possible D match to TRBD1 (5 bases). The CDR3 has 15 residues. The germline V and J ends were trimmed by 0 bases and 4 bases, with 12 bases remaining between them. In germline, CDR1 is LGHNA, CDR2 YSLEER. CDR3 in DNA: TGCGCCAGCAGCCAAGAGGGACGGGGGACCTATGGCTACACCTTC. Its protein product is CASSQEGRGTYGYTF.

In its sample, this clone ranks as medium-sized. V and J are TRBV19 and TRBJ1-1; maybe TRBD1 (5 bases). Trimming took 7 bases from V and 4 from J, leaving 13 bases between them. In germline, CDR1 is LNHDA, CDR2 SQIVND (reference sequence). This CDR3 is built from 13 residues. The CDR3 spells CASNPGRGTEAFF. For the CDR3, the DNA is TGTGCCAGTAATCCGGGGAGGGGCACTGAAGCTTTCTTT.

A few counts support this clone. This sequence joins TRBV7-9 and TRBJ2-2; TRBD2 might be the D (6 bases). This CDR3 is built from 13 residues. V shed 6 bases and J shed 8 bases, with 13 bases lying between them. Germline values: CDR1 SEHNR, CDR2 FQNEAQ (reference sequence). The chain's CDR3 is CASSLDGGGELFF. The CDR3 nucleotides read TGTGCCAGCAGTCTGGACGGAGGGGGGGAGCTGTTTTTT. Based on the CDR3 plus reference TRBV7-9 and TRBJ2-2, the full variable domain is DTGVSQNPRHKITKRGQNVTFRCDPISEHNRLYWYRQTLGQGPEFLTYFQNEAQLEKSRLLSDRFSAERPKGSFSTLEIQRTEQGDSAMYLCASSLDGGGELFFGEGSRLTVL.

The chain couples TRBV19 to TRBJ2-7; 9 positions agree with TRBD1. The junction had 11 bases not matched to a gene; V was cut back by 5 bases and J by 6 bases. CDR3 size: 15 residues. Germline CDR1 reads LNHDA; CDR2 reads SQIVND (reference sequence). In nucleotides, the CDR3 is TGTGCCAGTAGTGCTATCGGGACAGGGTCGTTCGAGCAGTACTTC. Amino acid sequence: CASSAIGTGSFEQYF. The full variable domain, with the rest looked up from reference TRBV19 and TRBJ2-7, is DGGITQSPKYLFRKEGQNVTLSCEQNLNHDAMYWYRQDPGQGLRLIYYSQIVNDFQKGDIAEGYSVSREKKESFPLTVTSAQKNPTAFYLCASSAIGTGSFEQYFGPGTRLTVT.

This chain uses TRBV6-5 with TRBJ1-2; 9 bases fit TRBD1. Germline trimming cut 2 bases from V and 11 bases from J; bases unmatched to any gene: 9. The CDR3 consists of 14 residues. CDR1 and CDR2 from the germline V gene are MNHEY and SVGAGI. The CDR3 is CASSYDLGQGSYTF. The CDR3 DNA sequence: TGTGCCAGCAGTTACGACTTAGGACAGGGGTCATACACCTTC.

Details on this clone: Germline and junction disagree at one end, which may indicate a read error. This sequence joins TRBV27 and TRBJ2-1, with a weak D call TRBD2 (7 bases). The germline gives CDR1 MNHEY, CDR2 SMNVEV (reference sequence). The CDR3 is 21 residues long. CDR3 nucleotides: TGTGCCAGCAGCTTATACGCCCTTACAGAGGGAGGGGGAGGGGCGAACAATGAGCAGTTCTTC. This codes for CASSLYALTEGGGGANNEQFF.

This rearrangement joins TRBV5-1 to TRBJ1-6, with D tentatively TRBD1 (5 bases). The V and J ends lost 5 bases and 7 bases respectively, with 10 bases between them. The CDR3 covers 13 residues. CDR1 is SGHRS, CDR2 YFSETQ, per germline. The CDR3 sequence is CASRRDLNSPLHF. The CDR3 DNA sequence: TGCGCCAGCAGGCGGGACCTCAATTCACCCCTCCACTTT.

The chain joins TRBV20-1 to TRBJ2-7; D remains ambiguous. Germline CDR1 and CDR2: DFQATT and SNEGSKA (reference sequence). V dropped 2 bases and J dropped 4 bases, with 6 bases sitting between them. This CDR3 has 11 residues. The CDR3 sequence: CSARLIYEQYF. The CDR3 DNA follows: TGCAGTGCTAGACTAATTTACGAGCAGTACTTC.

This chain links TRBV7-9 with TRBJ2-7, with 7 bases identical to TRBD2. Germline V gene lookup returns CDR1 SEHNR and CDR2 FQNEAQ (reference sequence). V dropped 4 bases and J dropped 6; count of bases not matched to a gene: 3. There are 12 residues in the CDR3. The CDR3 DNA reads TGTGCCAGCAGCTCAGGACTAGGCGAGCAGTACTTC. Encoded protein: CASSSGLGEQYF.

The rearrangement uses TRBV4-3 and TRBJ2-3, with 8 bases that match TRBD2. The CDR3 has 17 residues. Per the germline V gene, CDR1 is LGHNA and CDR2 is YSLEER. V lost 1 base, J lost 2 bases, and 8 bases stayed unmatched. The CDR3 DNA reads TGCGCCAGCAGCCAAGGGGGGACTAGGTTCTACACAGATACGCAGTATTTT. Protein product: CASSQGGTRFYTDTQYF.

The gene calls are TRBV7-9 and TRBJ1-6; 7 nucleotides line up with TRBD1. Germline V gene data show CDR1 as SEHNR and CDR2 as FQNEAQ (reference sequence). This CDR3 is 15 amino acids long. J gave up 8 bases and V 6 bases, and 10 bases lay outside the gene matches. The CDR3 region is CASRETGSGYSPLHF. DNA of the CDR3: TGTGCCAGCAGGGAGACAGGGTCAGGGTATTCACCCCTCCACTTT.

The V call is TRBV5-5, the J call TRBJ1-2, with D maybe TRBD1 (5 bases). This CDR3 is 13 amino acids long. V was pared by 2 bases and J by 7 bases, with 12 bases between. The germline V gene encodes CDR1 SGHKS and CDR2 YYEKEE (reference sequence). Written as DNA, the CDR3 is TGTGCCAGCAGCTTTGCCGGGGGTGGTGGCTACACCTTC. Translating it yields CASSFAGGGGYTF.

The rearrangement uses TRBV5-5 and TRBJ1-4; no definite D call. Per the germline V gene, CDR1 is SGHKS and CDR2 is YYEKEE (reference sequence). V gave up 4 bases and J gave up 6 bases, with 19 bases separating them. The CDR3 has 16 residues. CDR3 coding DNA: TGTGCCAGCAGCCCCGGTAGGAGGGTGTTTTATGAAAAACTGTTTTTT. This sequence encodes CASSPGRRVFYEKLFF. The whole variable domain, filled in from reference TRBV5-5 and TRBJ1-4, reads DAGVTQSPTHLIKTRGQQVTLRCSPISGHKSVSWYQQVLGQGPQFIFQYYEKEERGRGNFPDRFSARQFPNYSSELNVNALLLGDSALYLCASSPGRRVFYEKLFFGSGTQLSVL.

The rearrangement links TRBV2 to TRBJ1-1; D perhaps matches TRBD1 (5 bases). The V end lost 7 bases, the J end lost 2 bases, and 8 bases lay between the germline ends. The germline V gene has CDR1 SNHLY and CDR2 FYNNEI. CDR3 length: 12 residues. The CDR3 loop reads CASTTANTEAFF. Here the CDR3 DNA reads TGTGCCAGCACGACAGCTAACACTGAAGCTTTCTTT. The full variable domain, completed using reference TRBV2 and TRBJ1-1, is EPEVTQTPSHQVTQMGQEVILRCVPISNHLYFYWYRQILGQKVEFLVSFYNNEISEKSEIFDDQFSVERPDGSNFTLKIRSTKLEDSAMYFCASTTANTEAFFGQGTRLTVV.

The chain employs TRBV11-1 and TRBJ2-3; 14 bases are shared with TRBD2. The germline gives CDR1 SGHAT, CDR2 FQDESV (reference sequence). The CDR3 consists of 17 residues. Losses at the gene ends were 5 bases for V and 3 bases for J; bases not matched to a gene: 7. The DNA of the CDR3 is TGTGCCAGCAGCCCCCAGGGACTAGCGGGGGTGACAGATACGCAGTATTTT. Amino acid sequence: CASSPQGLAGVTDTQYF. The full variable domain, completed using reference TRBV11-1 and TRBJ2-3, is EAEVAQSPRYKITEKSQAVAFWCDPISGHATLYWYRQILGQGPELLVQFQDESVVDDSQLPKDRFSAERLKGVDSTLKIQPAELGDSAMYLCASSPQGLAGVTDTQYFGPGTRLTVL.

The CDR3 DNA follows: TGTGCCAGCAGCTTAGGACAGGGGGCCTACGAGCAGTACTTC. It codes for CASSLGQGAYEQYF. The rearrangement links TRBV7-2 to TRBJ2-7, with 9 bases that match TRBD1. The CDR3 is made up of 14 amino acids. The trim removed 1 base at V and 2 bases at J, leaving 0 bases unmatched. Per the germline V gene, CDR1 is SGHTA and CDR2 is FQGNSA.

In regard to this clone: A junction end diverges from the germline sequence, so it may reflect a read error. This chain links TRBV6-5 with TRBJ2-7, with 7 bases aligning to TRBD2. The CDR3 loop spans 14 amino acids. Germline CDR1 reads MNHEY; CDR2 reads SVGAGI. This CDR3 reads CASSYSTWEGEQYF. As DNA, the CDR3 is TGTGCCAGCAGCTACTCGACCTGGGAGGGCGAGCAGTACTTC.

This chain connects TRBV30 to TRBJ1-2; 7 nucleotides match TRBD1. The CDR3 runs 15 residues. Losses at the gene ends were 2 bases for V and 0 bases for J; bases not matched to a gene: 6. Germline CDR1 and CDR2: GTSNPN and SVGIG (reference sequence). For the CDR3, the DNA is TGTGCCTGGAGTAAAGGGACAGCCACTAACTATGGCTACACCTTC. Amino acid sequence: CAWSKGTATNYGYTF.

This chain uses TRBV5-5 with TRBJ1-5; TRBD1 aligns across 10 bases. CDR3 length: 17 residues. V trimming: 3 bases; J trimming: 0 bases; junction bases outside the gene matches: 6. Germline V gene lookup returns CDR1 SGHKS and CDR2 YYEKEE (reference sequence). The chain's CDR3 is CASSWDRGAYSNQPQHF. The CDR3 DNA is TGTGCCAGCAGCTGGGACAGGGGTGCTTATAGCAATCAGCCCCAGCATTTT.